The TCR beta chain under discussion was sequenced for a study of response to subunit inactivated influenza vaccine. This clonotype occurred a few times. Antigen specificity is unknown. Study results and limitations: The study's authors posited that every seasonal influenza vaccination enlists few new T cells.

TCRdb re-derived calls from the RT-PCR reads in MiXCR, one entry per CDR3 protein. The profile shows approximately 200,000 distinct CDR3 sequences, around 15% of them singletons. This sequence was found in a man in his forties or fifties who received an inactivated influenza vaccine. The sequencing here drew on CD8+ T cells sorted from PBMCs, taken less than 6 days after vaccination.

The CDR3 region has the DNA TGTGCCAGCGGGGAGGGATCAGGCTACGAGCAGTACTTC. Its translation: CASGEGSGYEQYF. The V gene is TRBV6-1, the J gene TRBJ2-7, with 7 nucleotides matching TRBD2. Germline-derived CDR1 and CDR2 are MNHNS and SASEGT. The CDR3 totals 13 residues. Trimming removed 8 bases from V and 3 bases from J; junction bases left unmatched: 7.